The 16 T cell receptor beta chains presented below share a single source sample, sequenced in a study of T cell responses to AZD1222 COVID-19 vaccine. Clones were sequenced by immunoSEQ multiplex PCR, and TCRdb holds only the in-frame ones, with some missing. The table records approximately 130,000 clones, around 89% of them present only once. The specimen comprised peripheral blood, sampled 28 days after the second AZD1222 dose. The receptors shown here come from an adult who received the AZD1222 COVID-19 vaccine.

Ten or more counts support this clone. The V gene is TRBV6-6, the J gene TRBJ2-2, with D uncertain. CDR1 is MNHNY and CDR2 is SVGAGI in the germline V gene (reference sequence). This CDR3 has 11 amino acids. The V and J ends lost 2 bases and 7 bases respectively, with 2 bases between them. CDR3 sequence: CASSYVGELFF. The CDR3 nucleotides are TGTGCCAGCAGTTACGTCGGGGAGCTGTTTTTT.

The CDR3 nucleotides read TGCGCCAGCAGTGCCCAACTTACGGGGACTGAAGCTTTCTTT. This translates into CASSAQLTGTEAFF. The J gene is TRBJ1-1, the V gene TRBV10-1, with unresolved D. The CDR3 runs to 14 residues. Germline V gene sequence: CDR1 WNHNN, CDR2 SYGVQD (reference sequence). V was cut by 4 bases and J by 5 bases, with 14 bases left in between.

This chain joins TRBV19 and TRBJ2-1; the match to TRBD2 covers 7 bases. V lost 1 base to trimming and J lost 3 bases; unmatched junction nucleotides: 9. Per germline, CDR1 LNHDA and CDR2 SQIVND (reference sequence). This CDR3 is built from 17 residues. The CDR3 nucleotides read TGTGCCAGTAGTATAGTGGGGACCTGGGGGGGCTACAATGAGCAGTTCTTC. It encodes CASSIVGTWGGYNEQFF.

This clone occurred once. The chain combines TRBV27 with TRBJ1-1; 7 bases map to TRBD1. V shed 4 bases and J 8 bases; nucleotides not matched to a gene: 16. Germline CDR1 MNHEY, CDR2 SMNVEV (reference sequence). CDR3 length: 16 residues. In DNA form, the CDR3 reads TGTGCCAGCAGTTCCTACGCGGGACAGCTCACGCCCGAAGCTTTCTTT. Protein sequence: CASSSYAGQLTPEAFF.

The V and J genes are TRBV27 and TRBJ1-2; D is ambiguous. This CDR3 spans 11 amino acids. V was clipped by 6 bases and J by 7 bases, with 9 bases between them. Germline V CDR1 and CDR2: MNHEY, SMNVEV (reference sequence). As DNA, the CDR3 is TGTGCCAGCAGAACGGACCGTGGCTACACCTTC. It is translated as CASRTDRGYTF.

The chain employs TRBV10-3 and TRBJ2-1; 9 nucleotides agree with TRBD1. This CDR3 contains 13 residues. With V trimmed by 10 bases and J by 7 bases, 8 bases remained unmatched. The germline V gene encodes CDR1 ENHRY and CDR2 SYGVKD. The CDR3 nucleotides are TGTGCCACAACCGGGACAGGGTTAAATGAGCAGTTCTTC. It encodes CATTGTGLNEQFF.

DNA for the CDR3: TGTGCCAGCAGTCTGTTAGCGGGAGTGAATGAGCAGTTCTTC. This sequence encodes CASSLLAGVNEQFF. The chain combines TRBV6-5 with TRBJ2-1, with 9 bases matching TRBD2. Trimming took 5 bases from V and 7 from J; bases not matched to a gene: 6. Germline values: CDR1 MNHEY, CDR2 SVGAGI. The CDR3 has 14 residues.

The chain carries TRBV7-2 and TRBJ2-7, with TRBD1 identical over 12 bases. Germline V gene data show CDR1 as SGHTA and CDR2 as FQGNSA. V was pared by 1 base and J by 4 bases, with 8 bases of the junction left unmatched. The CDR3 length is 17 residues. The CDR3 nucleotides read TGTGCCAGCAGCTTAGTGACGGGACAGGGGGCATTTTACGAGCAGTACTTC. It is translated as CASSLVTGQGAFYEQYF.

The CDR3 loop is CAISEGEGANYGYTF. The CDR3 region has the DNA TGTGCCATCAGTGAGGGGGAAGGGGCTAACTATGGCTACACCTTC. This chain connects TRBV10-3 to TRBJ1-2; a weak D match, TRBD1 (5 bases). The V and J ends lost 2 bases and 0 bases respectively, with 10 bases between them. Germline assignment: CDR1 ENHRY and CDR2 SYGVKD. The CDR3 is made up of 15 amino acids.

This chain uses TRBV7-9 with TRBJ1-1; no clear D. V gave up 1 base and J gave up 4 bases, with 10 bases separating them. Germline V CDR1 and CDR2: SEHNR, FQNEAQ (reference sequence). The CDR3 sequence is 14 residues long. Written as DNA, the CDR3 is TGTGCCAGCAGCTTAGGGATCAGCCCCACTGAAGCTTTCTTT. Protein: CASSLGISPTEAFF.

V and J are TRBV2 and TRBJ1-4; 7 positions agree with TRBD1. V dropped 2 bases and J dropped 7; count of bases not matched to a gene: 4. Germline CDR1 reads SNHLY; CDR2 reads FYNNEI. There are 14 residues in the CDR3. The CDR3 bases are TGTGCCAGCAGTGAAAGGGGGCGCGGTGAAAAACTGTTTTTT. Protein: CASSERGRGEKLFF. Combining the CDR3 with reference TRBV2 and TRBJ1-4 gives the whole variable domain EPEVTQTPSHQVTQMGQEVILRCVPISNHLYFYWYRQILGQKVEFLVSFYNNEISEKSEIFDDQFSVERPDGSNFTLKIRSTKLEDSAMYFCASSERGRGEKLFFGSGTQLSVL.

This chain connects TRBV4-3 to TRBJ1-2; possibly TRBD1 for D (6 bases). CDR1 is LGHNA, CDR2 YSLEER, per germline. This CDR3 contains 15 residues. The germline V and J ends were trimmed by 0 bases and 8 bases, with 16 bases remaining between them. The CDR3 protein is CASSQDRNRAGGYTF. CDR3 bases: TGCGCCAGCAGCCAAGATCGGAACAGGGCGGGCGGCTACACCTTC.

The V gene is TRBV7-2, the J gene TRBJ1-2; D perhaps matches TRBD1 (5 bases). V shed 5 bases and J shed 5 bases, with 15 bases lying between them. CDR1 and CDR2 (germline): SGHTA, FQGNSA. The CDR3 is 14 residues long. The CDR3 spells CASSPRVQDYGYTF. The CDR3 DNA is TGTGCCAGCAGCCCCAGAGTACAGGATTATGGCTACACCTTC. Full variable domain (outside the CDR3, taken from reference TRBV7-2 and TRBJ1-2): GAGVSQSPSNKVTEKGKDVELRCDPISGHTALYWYRQSLGQGLEFLIYFQGNSAPDKSGLPSDRFSAERTGGSVSTLTIQRTQQEDSAVYLCASSPRVQDYGYTFGSGTRLTVV.

The chain uses TRBV6-5 and TRBJ1-6, with a weak D call TRBD1 (6 bases). The CDR3 is 12 residues long. The V and J ends lost 6 bases and 14 bases respectively, with 14 bases between them. Looked up from germline, CDR1 is MNHEY and CDR2 is SVGAGI. The CDR3 loop reads CASRQPQGSLHF. CDR3 coding DNA: TGTGCCAGCAGACAGCCTCAGGGGTCCCTCCACTTT.

This sequence joins TRBV18 and TRBJ1-2, with no clear D. Germline values: CDR1 KGHSH, CDR2 LQKENI. Trimming took 6 bases from V and 0 from J, leaving 17 bases between them. The CDR3 runs 16 residues. The CDR3 reads CASSPTPNAANYGYTF. CDR3 DNA sequence: TGTGCCAGCTCCCCGACACCCAACGCAGCTAACTATGGCTACACCTTC.

This chain links TRBV7-9 with TRBJ2-3; a weak D match, TRBD1 (5 bases). The length of the CDR3 is 15 residues. V was trimmed by 5 bases and J by 0 bases, leaving 12 bases between them. Germline lookup yields CDR1 SEHNR and CDR2 FQNEAQ (reference sequence). CDR3: CASSQGRASTDTQYF. CDR3 sequence (DNA): TGTGCCAGCAGCCAAGGCAGGGCTAGCACAGATACGCAGTATTTT.